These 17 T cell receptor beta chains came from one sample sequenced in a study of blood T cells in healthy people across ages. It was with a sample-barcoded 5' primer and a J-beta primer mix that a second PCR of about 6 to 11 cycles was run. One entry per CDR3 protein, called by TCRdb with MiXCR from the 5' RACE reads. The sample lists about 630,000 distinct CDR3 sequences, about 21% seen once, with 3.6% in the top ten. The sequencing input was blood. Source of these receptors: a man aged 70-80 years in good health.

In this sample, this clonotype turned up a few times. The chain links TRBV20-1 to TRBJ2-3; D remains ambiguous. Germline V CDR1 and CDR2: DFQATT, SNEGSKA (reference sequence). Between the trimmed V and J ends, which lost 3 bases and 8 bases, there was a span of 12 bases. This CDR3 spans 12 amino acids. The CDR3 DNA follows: TGCAGTGCTAGTTTGGACGCGCTTACGCAGTATTTT. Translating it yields CSASLDALTQYF.

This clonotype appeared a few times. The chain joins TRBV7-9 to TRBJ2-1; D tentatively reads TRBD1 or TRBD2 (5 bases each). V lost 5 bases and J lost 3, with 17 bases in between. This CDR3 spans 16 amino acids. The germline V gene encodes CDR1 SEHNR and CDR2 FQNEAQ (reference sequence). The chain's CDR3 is CASSASGPENYNEQFF. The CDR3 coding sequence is TGTGCCAGCAGCGCGTCGGGACCCGAAAACTACAATGAGCAGTTCTTC.

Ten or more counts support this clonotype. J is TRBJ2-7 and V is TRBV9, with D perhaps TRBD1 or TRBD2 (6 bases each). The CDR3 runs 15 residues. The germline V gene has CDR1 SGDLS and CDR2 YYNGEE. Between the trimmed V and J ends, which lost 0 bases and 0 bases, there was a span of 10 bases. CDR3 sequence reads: CASSVERGDSYEQYF. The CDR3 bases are TGTGCCAGCAGCGTAGAAAGGGGGGACTCCTACGAGCAGTACTTC.

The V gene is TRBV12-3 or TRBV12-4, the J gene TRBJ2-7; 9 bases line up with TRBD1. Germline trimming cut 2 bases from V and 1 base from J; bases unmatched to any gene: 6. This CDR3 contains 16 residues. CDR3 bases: TGTGCCAGCAGTTTATCCGGACAGGGGACGTCCTACGAGCAGTACTTC. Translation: CASSLSGQGTSYEQYF.

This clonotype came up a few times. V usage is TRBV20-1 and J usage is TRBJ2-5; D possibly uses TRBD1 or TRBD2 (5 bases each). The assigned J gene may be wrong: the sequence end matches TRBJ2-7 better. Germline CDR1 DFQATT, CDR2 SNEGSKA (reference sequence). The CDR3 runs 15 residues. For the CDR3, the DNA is TGCAGTGCTAGAGATGGGACCGAGTTTCGGTACGAGCAGTACTTC. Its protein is CSARDGTEFRYEQYF.

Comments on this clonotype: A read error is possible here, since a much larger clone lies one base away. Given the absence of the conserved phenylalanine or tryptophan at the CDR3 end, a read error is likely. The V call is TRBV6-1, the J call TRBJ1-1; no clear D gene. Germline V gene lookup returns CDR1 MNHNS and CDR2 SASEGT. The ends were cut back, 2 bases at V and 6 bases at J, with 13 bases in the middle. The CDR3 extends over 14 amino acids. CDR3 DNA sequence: TGTGCCAGCAGTGAAATAAGCAGAACCTCTGAAGCTTTCTCT. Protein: CASSEISRTSEAFS.

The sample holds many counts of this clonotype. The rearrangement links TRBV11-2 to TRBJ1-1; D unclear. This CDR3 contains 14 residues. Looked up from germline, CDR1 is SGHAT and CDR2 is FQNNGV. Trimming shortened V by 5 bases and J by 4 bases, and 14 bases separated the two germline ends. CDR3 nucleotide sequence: TGTGCCAGCAGCATATTAGGTCTGGGCACTGAAGCTTTCTTT. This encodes CASSILGLGTEAFF.

The CDR3 region is CASSLPSGGADTQYF. CDR3 DNA sequence: TGTGCCAGCAGCTTACCTTCGGGAGGCGCAGATACGCAGTATTTT. The chain employs TRBV7-2 and TRBJ2-3, with TRBD2 matching 7 bases. Germline CDR1 is SGHTA and CDR2 is FQGNSA. The CDR3 is 15 residues long. The junction had 6 bases not matched to a gene; V was cut back by 2 bases and J by 4 bases.

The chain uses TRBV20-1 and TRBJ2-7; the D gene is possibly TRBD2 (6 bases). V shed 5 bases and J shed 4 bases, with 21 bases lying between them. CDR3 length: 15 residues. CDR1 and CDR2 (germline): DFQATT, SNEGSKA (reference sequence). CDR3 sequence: CSAPKSGGNSYEQYF. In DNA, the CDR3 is TGCAGTGCTCCTAAATCAGGAGGGAATTCATACGAGCAGTACTTC.

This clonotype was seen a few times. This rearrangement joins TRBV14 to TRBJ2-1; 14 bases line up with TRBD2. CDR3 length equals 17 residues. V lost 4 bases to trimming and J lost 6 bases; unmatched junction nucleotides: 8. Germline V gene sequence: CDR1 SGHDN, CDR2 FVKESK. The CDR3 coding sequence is TGTGCCAGCAGCCGAAATTACGGGACTAGCGGGAGCAATGAGCAGTTCTTC. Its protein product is CASSRNYGTSGSNEQFF.

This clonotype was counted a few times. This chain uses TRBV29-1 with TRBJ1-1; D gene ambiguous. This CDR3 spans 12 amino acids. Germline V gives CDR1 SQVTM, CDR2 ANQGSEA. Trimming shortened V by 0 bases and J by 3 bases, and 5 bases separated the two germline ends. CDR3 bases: TGCAGCGTTGAAGATCGGGACACTGAAGCTTTCTTT. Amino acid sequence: CSVEDRDTEAFF.

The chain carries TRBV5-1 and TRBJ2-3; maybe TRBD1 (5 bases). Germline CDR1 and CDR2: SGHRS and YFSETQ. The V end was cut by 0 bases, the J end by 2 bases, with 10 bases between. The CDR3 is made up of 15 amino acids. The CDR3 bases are TGCGCCAGCAGCTTGGAGGGGCAGGACACAGATACGCAGTATTTT. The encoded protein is CASSLEGQDTDTQYF. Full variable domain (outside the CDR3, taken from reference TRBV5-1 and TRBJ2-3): KAGVTQTPRYLIKTRGQQVTLSCSPISGHRSVSWYQQTPGQGLQFLFEYFSETQRNKGNFPGRFSGRQFSNSRSEMNVSTLELGDSALYLCASSLEGQDTDTQYFGPGTRLTVL.

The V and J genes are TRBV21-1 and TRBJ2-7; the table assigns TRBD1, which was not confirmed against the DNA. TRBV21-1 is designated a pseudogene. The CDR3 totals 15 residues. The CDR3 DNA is TGTGCCAGCAGCAGGACAGGGGTACGGGCCTACGAGCAGTACTTC. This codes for CASSRTGVRAYEQYF.

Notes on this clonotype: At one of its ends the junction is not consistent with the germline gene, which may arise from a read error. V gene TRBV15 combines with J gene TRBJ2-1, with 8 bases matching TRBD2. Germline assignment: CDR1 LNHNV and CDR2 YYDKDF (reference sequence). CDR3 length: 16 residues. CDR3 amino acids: CATSRGGRPSCNEQFF. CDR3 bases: TGTGCCACCAGCAGAGGCGGGAGGCCCTCCTGCAATGAGCAGTTCTTC.

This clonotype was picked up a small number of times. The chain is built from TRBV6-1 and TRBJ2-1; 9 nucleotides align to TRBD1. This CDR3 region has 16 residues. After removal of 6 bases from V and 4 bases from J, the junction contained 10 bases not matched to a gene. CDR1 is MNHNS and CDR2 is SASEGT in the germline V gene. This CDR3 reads CASRVTGQGAYNEQFF. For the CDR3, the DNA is TGTGCCAGCAGAGTAACGGGACAGGGTGCTTACAATGAGCAGTTCTTC.

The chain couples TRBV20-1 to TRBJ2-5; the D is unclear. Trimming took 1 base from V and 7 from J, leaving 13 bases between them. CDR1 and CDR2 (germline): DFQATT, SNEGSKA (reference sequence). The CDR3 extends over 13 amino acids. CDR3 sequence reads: CSARGITHGTQYF. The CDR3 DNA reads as TGCAGTGCTAGAGGGATCACCCACGGGACCCAGTACTTC.

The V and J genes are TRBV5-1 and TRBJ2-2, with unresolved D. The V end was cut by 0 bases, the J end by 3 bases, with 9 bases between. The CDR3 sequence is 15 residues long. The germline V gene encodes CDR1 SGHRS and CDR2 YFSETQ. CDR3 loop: CASSLVSGYTGELFF. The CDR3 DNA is TGCGCCAGCAGCTTGGTTTCGGGTTACACCGGGGAGCTGTTTTTT.